Below, 24 T cell receptor beta chains from the same sample are listed, as sequenced in a study of blood T cell repertoires in COVID-19. The protocol was immunoSEQ multiplex PCR, while the TCRdb copy is restricted to in-frame clones and leaves out a portion. The sample has 100,000 to 150,000 clones; approximately 88% are singletons. Input material: peripheral blood. These receptors were collected from a man aged 50 to 60 with acute or convalescent COVID-19.

V and J are TRBV28 and TRBJ1-4, with D perhaps TRBD1 (5 bases). CDR1 and CDR2 (germline): MDHEN, SYDVKM. This CDR3 spans 15 amino acids. Trimming cost V 5 bases and J 5 bases, with 15 bases left between them. CDR3 protein: CASSRRRRQNEKLFF. Written as DNA, the CDR3 is TGTGCCAGCAGTCGCAGGCGACGACAGAATGAAAAACTGTTTTTT.

The genes are TRBV6-5 and TRBJ1-2, with 8 bases matching TRBD1. The CDR3 spans 13 residues. Per germline, CDR1 MNHEY and CDR2 SVGAGI. The junction had 4 bases not matched to a gene; V was cut back by 6 bases and J by 4 bases. Here the CDR3 DNA reads TGTGCCAGCAGGGCAGGGGGCATCTATGGCTACACCTTC. Encoded protein: CASRAGGIYGYTF.

V usage is TRBV4-1 and J usage is TRBJ2-2; 10 bases are a match to TRBD2. Losses at the gene ends were 0 bases for V and 4 bases for J; bases not matched to a gene: 2. The germline gives CDR1 MGHRA, CDR2 YSYEKL. The CDR3 contains 16 residues. The CDR3 DNA follows: TGCGCCAGCAGCCAAGAAGGGACTAGCGTCACCGGGGAGCTGTTTTTT. Translation gives CASSQEGTSVTGELFF.

The genes are TRBV5-1 and TRBJ2-7; 9 positions agree with TRBD1. The J segment lost 5 bases and the V segment lost 0 bases, leaving 6 bases of the junction unmatched. Germline V lookup: CDR1 SGHRS, CDR2 YFSETQ. CDR3 length: 15 amino acids. The CDR3 sequence is CASSLEGTGIDEQYF. The CDR3 nucleotides are TGCGCCAGCAGCTTGGAGGGGACAGGGATCGACGAGCAGTACTTC.

The chain uses TRBV7-9 and TRBJ2-1; TRBD2 agrees at 14 bases. This CDR3 spans 16 amino acids. Germline assignment: CDR1 SEHNR and CDR2 FQNEAQ (reference sequence). V lost 5 bases to trimming and J lost 9 bases; unmatched junction nucleotides: 9. The CDR3 DNA follows: TGTGCCAGCAGCGCCCGACTAGCGGGAGGGCCCGGTGAGCAGTTCTTC. Translation: CASSARLAGGPGEQFF.

V gene TRBV4-2 combines with J gene TRBJ2-1, with D hard to call. Trimming removed 1 base at V and 3 bases at J, with 13 bases between. The CDR3 extends over 16 amino acids. From germline, CDR1 is LGHNA and CDR2 YNFKEQ. The CDR3 loop is CASSQGFSGLYNEQFF. In nucleotides, the CDR3 is TGTGCCAGCAGCCAAGGTTTCTCAGGCCTCTACAATGAGCAGTTCTTC.

This clone occurred once. The rearrangement joins TRBV11-2 to TRBJ1-2; 8 nucleotides agree with TRBD1. The CDR3 contains 15 residues. Per the germline V gene, CDR1 is SGHAT and CDR2 is FQNNGV. V gave up 6 bases and J gave up 2 bases; unmatched junction bases: 8. The chain's CDR3 is CASRDRQGRNYGYTF. The DNA of the CDR3 is TGTGCCAGCAGAGATAGACAGGGGCGGAACTATGGCTACACCTTC.

The chain joins TRBV29-1 to TRBJ1-2; D remains ambiguous. V lost 5 bases to trimming and J lost 8 bases, with 12 bases between them. The CDR3 has 11 amino acids. Germline values: CDR1 SQVTM, CDR2 ANQGSEA. Here the CDR3 DNA reads TGCAGCGTTTCCCGAGGTTGGGGCTACACCTTC. It encodes CSVSRGWGYTF.

The CDR3 DNA is TGTGCCAGCTCACCGGGGGGTCAAAATCAGCCCCAGCATTTT. Its protein is CASSPGGQNQPQHF. The V and J genes are TRBV18 and TRBJ1-5; tentative D call: TRBD1 (5 bases). The CDR3 consists of 14 residues. The V end was cut by 3 bases, the J end by 4 bases, with 10 bases between. Germline assignment: CDR1 KGHSH and CDR2 LQKENI. Full variable domain (remainder filled in from reference TRBV18 and TRBJ1-5): NAGVMQNPRHLVRRRGQEARLRCSPMKGHSHVYWYRQLPEEGLKFMVYLQKENIIDESGMPKERFSAEFPKEGPSILRIQQVVRGDSAAYFCASSPGGQNQPQHFGDGTRLSIL.

In nucleotides, the CDR3 is TGTGCCAGCAGTTTGGTGACAGGGGATGGCTACACCTTC. Translating it yields CASSLVTGDGYTF. V usage is TRBV28 and J usage is TRBJ1-2, with 8 bases fitting TRBD1. V lost 3 bases, J lost 6 bases, and 3 bases stayed unmatched. Germline assignment: CDR1 MDHEN and CDR2 SYDVKM. The CDR3 contains 13 residues.

This clone was found once. V and J are TRBV15 and TRBJ2-2, with no clear D. The CDR3 totals 13 residues. CDR1 and CDR2 from the germline V gene are LNHNV and YYDKDF (reference sequence). V was pared by 1 base and J by 8 bases, with 8 bases between. In DNA, the CDR3 is TGTGCCACCAGCAGAGGGTTCGCGGGGGAGCTGTTTTTT. Translated, it gives CATSRGFAGELFF.

V is TRBV3-1 (or the pseudogene TRBV3-2) and J is TRBJ1-1; D gene unclear. V lost 1 base to trimming and J lost 1 base, with 7 bases between them. From germline, CDR1 is LGHDT and CDR2 YNNKEL (reference sequence). The CDR3 runs 14 residues. CDR3 in amino acids: CASSQVLGNTEAFF. The CDR3 nucleotides read TGTGCCAGCAGCCAAGTACTAGGGAACACTGAAGCTTTCTTT.

CDR3 sequence (DNA): TGTGCCAGCAGTAGCAGGGGAACCTCTGGAAACACCATATATTTT. Amino acid sequence: CASSSRGTSGNTIYF. The chain couples TRBV6-6 to TRBJ1-3; weak D call: TRBD1 (6 bases). The CDR3 contains 15 residues. The ends were cut back, 5 bases at V and 0 bases at J, with 11 bases in the middle. The germline CDR1 and CDR2 sequences are MNHNY and SVGAGI (reference sequence).

This chain uses TRBV7-9 with TRBJ1-4, with TRBD1 matching over 8 bases. The CDR3 is 15 residues long. J lost 5 bases, V lost 2 bases, and 4 bases had no gene match. The germline CDR1 and CDR2 sequences are SEHNR and FQNEAQ (reference sequence). This CDR3 is CASSLLGDRNEKLFF. The CDR3 region has the DNA TGTGCCAGCAGCTTACTAGGGGACAGGAATGAAAAACTGTTTTTT.

This chain connects TRBV5-6 to TRBJ2-7, with 11 nucleotides matching TRBD1. The length of the CDR3 is 14 residues. From germline, CDR1 is SGHDT and CDR2 YYEEEE. V trimming: 5 bases; J trimming: 2 bases; junction bases outside the gene matches: 3. For the CDR3, the DNA is TGTGCCAGCAGGTGGACAGGGGGCCCCTACGAGCAGTACTTC. It encodes CASRWTGGPYEQYF.

The gene calls are TRBV5-1 and TRBJ1-2, with D perhaps TRBD1 (6 bases). CDR3 size: 14 residues. Trimming took off 5 bases at V and 6 bases at J, with 17 bases between the two ends. Per germline, CDR1 SGHRS and CDR2 YFSETQ. Here the CDR3 reads CASRPRTEGDGYTF. Here the CDR3 DNA reads TGCGCCAGCAGACCTCGGACAGAGGGTGATGGCTACACCTTC. The whole variable domain, filled in from reference TRBV5-1 and TRBJ1-2, reads KAGVTQTPRYLIKTRGQQVTLSCSPISGHRSVSWYQQTPGQGLQFLFEYFSETQRNKGNFPGRFSGRQFSNSRSEMNVSTLELGDSALYLCASRPRTEGDGYTFGSGTRLTVV.

This chain links TRBV18 with TRBJ2-2; 8 nucleotides line up with TRBD1. Trimming at V came to 2 bases and at J to 5 bases, leaving 7 bases not matched to a gene. The CDR3 extends over 16 amino acids. Germline CDR1 reads KGHSH; CDR2 reads LQKENI. The CDR3 bases are TGTGCCAGCTCACCAGGCCGACAGGGGTGGACCGGGGAGCTGTTTTTT. Amino acids: CASSPGRQGWTGELFF. The whole variable domain, filled in from reference TRBV18 and TRBJ2-2, reads NAGVMQNPRHLVRRRGQEARLRCSPMKGHSHVYWYRQLPEEGLKFMVYLQKENIIDESGMPKERFSAEFPKEGPSILRIQQVVRGDSAAYFCASSPGRQGWTGELFFGEGSRLTVL.

The chain employs TRBV6-5 and TRBJ1-2; a weak D match, TRBD1 (6 bases). The length of the CDR3 is 14 residues. Trimming removed 5 bases from V and 5 bases from J, with 15 bases in between. From germline, CDR1 is MNHEY and CDR2 SVGAGI. This CDR3 is CASSTGGGKYGYTF. The CDR3 DNA reads as TGTGCCAGCAGTACTGGGGGCGGTAAATATGGCTACACCTTC.

This rearrangement joins TRBV7-3 to TRBJ2-1, with 8 bases fitting TRBD2. CDR1 and CDR2 (germline): SGHTA, FQGTGA. This CDR3 comprises 14 residues. V lost 3 bases to trimming and J lost 8 bases; unmatched junction nucleotides: 6. The CDR3 sequence is CASSLGLVGDEQFF. For the CDR3, the DNA is TGTGCCAGCAGCTTGGGACTAGTCGGGGATGAGCAGTTCTTC.

This chain links TRBV28 with TRBJ1-5, with D maybe TRBD1 (6 bases). CDR1 is MDHEN and CDR2 is SYDVKM in the germline V gene. This CDR3 contains 13 residues. The V end lost 6 bases, the J end lost 7 bases, and 13 bases lay between the germline ends. Here the CDR3 reads CASRPSGDQPQHF. In nucleotides, the CDR3 is TGTGCCAGCAGACCATCAGGGGACCAGCCCCAGCATTTT.

CDR3 coding DNA: TGTGCCAGTGTCAGGGACCCCAGGGGACCCCTCCACTTT. The encoded protein is CASVRDPRGPLHF. V gene TRBV6-5 combines with J gene TRBJ1-6, with a tentative D call TRBD1 (6 bases). CDR3 size: 13 residues. Germline lookup yields CDR1 MNHEY and CDR2 SVGAGI. Trimming left V 9 bases short and J 12 bases short, with 18 bases between.

V is TRBV2 and J is TRBJ2-2, with 8 nucleotides matching TRBD2. CDR3 length: 13 amino acids. Looked up from germline, CDR1 is SNHLY and CDR2 is FYNNEI. V lost 7 bases to trimming and J lost 6 bases; unmatched junction nucleotides: 4. This CDR3 is CASNREGPGELFF. The CDR3 nucleotides read TGTGCCAGCAACCGGGAGGGCCCCGGGGAGCTGTTTTTT.

The chain recombines TRBV27 with TRBJ1-1; D not certain. Germline CDR1 reads MNHEY; CDR2 reads SMNVEV (reference sequence). Trimming left V 3 bases short and J 0 bases short, with 5 bases between. This CDR3 region has 13 residues. The CDR3 spells CASSFRMNTEAFF. DNA for the CDR3: TGTGCCAGCAGTTTCAGAATGAACACTGAAGCTTTCTTT.

The CDR3 DNA is TGTGCCAGCAGCCAAGACTACAGGGAAGGTTCACCCCTCCACTTT. This encodes CASSQDYREGSPLHF. V is TRBV14 and J is TRBJ1-6; D perhaps matches TRBD1 (6 bases). CDR3 size: 15 residues. The germline V gene has CDR1 SGHDN and CDR2 FVKESK. Trimming took 0 bases from V and 9 from J, leaving 12 bases between them.